The rows below give T cell receptor beta chains drawn from one sample of a study of identical twins. MiXCR, applied by TCRdb to the 5' RACE reads, yields one record per CDR3 protein. The table includes around 1.7 million distinct CDR3 sequences, less than 40% detected once. Sequences were obtained from cord blood. Receptors originate from a newborn girl in good health. The CDR3 runs from the conserved cysteine through the conserved F or W. A D gene is named only where the DNA matches it firmly. The listing skips clone size in some rows; elsewhere it reads once, few, many or a size class.

abundance,j_gene,d_gene,v_gene,CDR3nt,CDR3aa
many,TRBJ2-7,NA,TRBV4-2,TGTGCCAGCAGCCAAGATTTTCGAGGGGAGCAGTACTTC,CASSQDFRGEQYF
many,TRBJ2-1,NA,TRBV6-2/TRBV6-3,TGTGCCAGCAGTACCCTAAATGAGCAGTTCTTC,CASSTLNEQFF
NA,TRBJ2-3,NA,TRBV4-1,TGCGCCAGCAGCCAAACTAGAGTCGATACGCAGTATTTT,CASSQTRVDTQYF
NA,TRBJ2-7,NA,TRBV18,TGTGCCAGCTCACCAACGGGGGCGAACTACGAGCAGTACTTC,CASSPTGANYEQYF
many,TRBJ1-1,TRBD1,TRBV20-1,TGCAGTGCTAGGGACAGGGGGAACACTGAAGCTTTCTTT,CSARDRGNTEAFF
NA,TRBJ1-2,TRBD1,TRBV20-1,TGCAGTGCTACAAGGGCGACAGGGGTCGTGTATGGCTACACCTTC,CSATRATGVVYGYTF
NA,TRBJ2-7,TRBD1,TRBV30,TGTGCCTGGGACCTCGGACAGGGGGCCTACGAGCAGTACTTC,CAWDLGQGAYEQYF
few,TRBJ2-2,NA,TRBV7-9,TGTGCCAGCATCCACCCTCAACAGGCAGGAAACGCCGGGGAGCTGTTTTTT,CASIHPQQAGNAGELFF
NA,TRBJ1-5,NA,TRBV19,TGTGCCAGTAGTATCCCAGGACAATACCCCGAGGATCAGCCCCAGCATTTT,CASSIPGQYPEDQPQHF
NA,TRBJ2-7,NA,TRBV7-9,TGTGCCAGCAGCTTAAACACTGACAGGCCCTACGAGCAGTACTTC,CASSLNTDRPYEQYF
NA,TRBJ1-4,NA,TRBV20-1,TGCAGTGCCTTACTCAGGGCAACTAATGAAAAACTGTTTTTT,CSALLRATNEKLFF
few,TRBJ2-7,TRBD1,TRBV5-1,TGCGCCAGCAGCTTGGGGGCGGGACAGGGAACCTACGAGCAGTACTTC,CASSLGAGQGTYEQYF
NA,TRBJ1-1,NA,TRBV29-1,TGCAGCGTTGTGGGAAAGGCTGAAGCTTTCTTT,CSVVGKAEAFF
few,TRBJ1-2,NA,TRBV5-5,TGTGCCAGCAGCTTGGGACCCATCGACAATGCCTATGGCTACACCTTC,CASSLGPIDNAYGYTF
few,TRBJ2-3,NA,TRBV4-2,TGTGCCAGCAGCCCCTACCTAGGCACAGATACGCAGTATTTT,CASSPYLGTDTQYF
NA,TRBJ2-3,TRBD2,TRBV10-3,TGTGCCATCAGATCTGGACTAGCGGGGGGGACAGATACGCAGTATTTT,CAIRSGLAGGTDTQYF
few,TRBJ2-5,NA,TRBV6-2/TRBV6-3,TGTGCCAGCAGTTACTCGATTGTCGAGACCCAGTACTTC,CASSYSIVETQYF
NA,TRBJ2-1,NA,TRBV2,TGTGCCAGCAGTGAACGGGCAGCGGCCTACAATGAGCAGTTCTTC,CASSERAAAYNEQFF
NA,TRBJ1-5,NA,TRBV20-1,TGCAGTGCTAGGGGAGGGTATGGCAATCAGCCCCAGCATTTT,CSARGGYGNQPQHF
NA,TRBJ2-1,NA,TRBV2,TGTGCGAACCATGAGCAGTTCTTC,CANHEQFF
NA,TRBJ2-7,TRBD2,TRBV18,TGTGCCAGCTCACCGGGGAGCGGGAGGTCCTACGAGCAGTACTTC,CASSPGSGRSYEQYF
NA,TRBJ1-1,NA,TRBV5-1,TGCGCCAGCAGCTTCGGTAGGGATGAAGCTTTCTTT,CASSFGRDEAFF
few,TRBJ2-3,TRBD2,TRBV28,TGTGCCAGTCCTAGGGCGGGGGGGAGGCTCACAGATACGCAGTATTTT,CASPRAGGRLTDTQYF
NA,TRBJ2-3,TRBD2,TRBV2,TGTGCCAGCAACCTTCTTACTAGCGGGAGGGCTGCAGATACGCAGTATTTT,CASNLLTSGRAADTQYF
NA,TRBJ1-1,NA,TRBV29-1,TGCAGCGTTGGTGGGCAGGGCCTTACTGAAGCTTTCTTT,CSVGGQGLTEAFF
few,TRBJ2-1,NA,TRBV5-1,TGCGCCAGCAGCCTGGACACCCTTTACAATGAGCAGTTCTTC,CASSLDTLYNEQFF
few,TRBJ1-6,TRBD1,TRBV28,TGTGCCAGCAGCCCCGCGGACAGGGTAGTCTCACCCCTCCACTTT,CASSPADRVVSPLHF
few,TRBJ1-5,NA,TRBV24-1,TGTGCCACCAGTGACCGGGACAGCAATCAGCCCCAGCATTTT,CATSDRDSNQPQHF
few,TRBJ1-2,NA,TRBV6-5,TGTGCCAGCAGTTACTCGAGCCATGACTATGGCTACACCTTC,CASSYSSHDYGYTF
NA,TRBJ1-5,TRBD1,TRBV27,TGTGCCAGCAGTCCCAGGTCTGGTTGGACAGGGGAGAATCAGCCCCAGCATTTT,CASSPRSGWTGENQPQHF
NA,TRBJ2-1,TRBD2,TRBV20-1,TGCAGTGCTCCCCCCCGCAGCGGGGGTACCCTCTACAATGAGCAGTTCTTC,CSAPPRSGGTLYNEQFF
NA,TRBJ1-3,NA,TRBV20-1,TGCAGTGCCCCAGGGTTCTCTGGAAACACCATATATTTT,CSAPGFSGNTIYF
NA,TRBJ2-1,NA,TRBV20-1,TGCAGTGCGAGAATACTAGCTCTTGGAGGGAGTGAGCAGTTCTTC,CSARILALGGSEQFF
few,TRBJ1-1,NA,TRBV14,TGTGCCAGCAGCCAAGATGTTGCATTTACTGAAGCTTTCTTT,CASSQDVAFTEAFF
few,TRBJ2-7,TRBD1,TRBV7-2,TGTGCCAGCAGCAGGGACAGGGGCGAGCAGTACTTC,CASSRDRGEQYF
NA,TRBJ2-7,TRBD1,TRBV19,TGTGCCAGTAGTGATTTCGGGACAGCTTACGAGCAGTACTTC,CASSDFGTAYEQYF
NA,TRBJ1-1,NA,TRBV25-1,TGTGCCAGCAGTGAAGCGGGCGAAAGGAACACTGAAGCTTTCTTT,CASSEAGERNTEAFF
few,TRBJ2-4,NA,TRBV2,TGTGCCAGCAGCCTAGGGCAAAAGGCGTACTTC,CASSLGQKAYF
NA,TRBJ2-7,TRBD1,TRBV15,TGTGCCACCAGCCGTAAAACCGGGACAGTCGCCTACGAGCAGTACTTC,CATSRKTGTVAYEQYF
NA,TRBJ2-3,TRBD2,TRBV4-1,TGCGCCAGCAGCCAGCCCTTAGCGGGGGGGCTGCAGTATTTT,CASSQPLAGGLQYF
few,TRBJ1-1,TRBD1,TRBV5-1,TGCGCCAGCAGCGAGCCGACAGGGATAAACACTGAAGCTTTCTTT,CASSEPTGINTEAFF
NA,TRBJ2-3,NA,TRBV20-1,TGCAGTGCTAGGGGCAGGGTTGGCGGCACAGATACGCAGTATTTT,CSARGRVGGTDTQYF
NA,TRBJ2-7,NA,TRBV2,TGTGCCAGCAGTGAGCAGGCCACCTACGAGCAGTACTTC,CASSEQATYEQYF
NA,TRBJ1-5,NA,TRBV12-3/TRBV12-4,TGTGCCAGCAGTTTAGCGCTAATGGGGGGGAATCAGCCCCAGCATTTT,CASSLALMGGNQPQHF
NA,TRBJ2-7,NA,TRBV6-6,TGTGCCAGCAGTTACCTGTACAGGGACTACGAGCAGTACTTC,CASSYLYRDYEQYF
few,TRBJ2-1,TRBD2,TRBV9,TGTGCCAGCAGCGAGACCCCTAGCGGGCAGAATGAGCAGTTCTTC,CASSETPSGQNEQFF
few,TRBJ2-5,NA,TRBV21-1,TGTGCCAGAGGGGTGGTGGACAGGGGGCCTTATGAGCAGTACTTC,CARGVVDRGPYEQYF
NA,TRBJ1-1,NA,TRBV6-6,TGTGCCAGCAGTTACTCAGGCTGGAACACTGAAGCTTTCTTT,CASSYSGWNTEAFF
few,TRBJ2-1,TRBD1,TRBV5-1,TGCGCCAGCAGTCAGCCAAGGGACAGTAATGAGCAGTTCTTC,CASSQPRDSNEQFF
few,TRBJ2-6,TRBD1,TRBV9,TGTGCCAGCAGCTTTATGACAGGGGTCGCTGGGGCCAACGTCCTGACTTTC,CASSFMTGVAGANVLTF
few,TRBJ2-3,NA,TRBV20-1,TGCAGTGCTAGAGATCCGCGGGACGGAGATACGCAGTATTTT,CSARDPRDGDTQYF
NA,TRBJ1-2,NA,TRBV9,TGTGCCAGCAGCGTAGTTGGAGGGGGAGAATATGGCTACACCTTC,CASSVVGGGEYGYTF
NA,TRBJ2-3,NA,TRBV28,TGTGCCAGCAGTTTATGGTCCTTACAGACATCTGGCACAGATACGCAGTATTTT,CASSLWSLQTSGTDTQYF
NA,TRBJ2-3,TRBD2,TRBV3-1,TGTGCCAGCAGCCAAGATCCCTCGGGGGGTGGCACAGATACGCAGTATTTT,CASSQDPSGGGTDTQYF